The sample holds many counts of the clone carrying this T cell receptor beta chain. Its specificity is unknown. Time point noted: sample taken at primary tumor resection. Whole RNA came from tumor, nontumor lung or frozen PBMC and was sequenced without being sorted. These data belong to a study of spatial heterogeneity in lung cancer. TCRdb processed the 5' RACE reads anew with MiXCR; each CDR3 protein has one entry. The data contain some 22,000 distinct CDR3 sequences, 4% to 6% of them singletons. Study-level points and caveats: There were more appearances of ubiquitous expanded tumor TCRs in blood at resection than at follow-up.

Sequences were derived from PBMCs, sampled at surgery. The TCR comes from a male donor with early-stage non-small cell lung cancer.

Here the CDR3 reads CASSFRDRGGDQPQHF. CDR3 nucleotides: TGTGCCAGCAGCTTTCGGGACAGAGGGGGGGATCAGCCCCAGCATTTT. V gene TRBV7-8 combines with J gene TRBJ1-5, with TRBD1 matching over 7 bases. Germline V lookup: CDR1 SGHVS, CDR2 FQNEAQ. J gave up 5 bases and V 3 bases, and 10 bases lay outside the gene matches. The CDR3 totals 16 residues.